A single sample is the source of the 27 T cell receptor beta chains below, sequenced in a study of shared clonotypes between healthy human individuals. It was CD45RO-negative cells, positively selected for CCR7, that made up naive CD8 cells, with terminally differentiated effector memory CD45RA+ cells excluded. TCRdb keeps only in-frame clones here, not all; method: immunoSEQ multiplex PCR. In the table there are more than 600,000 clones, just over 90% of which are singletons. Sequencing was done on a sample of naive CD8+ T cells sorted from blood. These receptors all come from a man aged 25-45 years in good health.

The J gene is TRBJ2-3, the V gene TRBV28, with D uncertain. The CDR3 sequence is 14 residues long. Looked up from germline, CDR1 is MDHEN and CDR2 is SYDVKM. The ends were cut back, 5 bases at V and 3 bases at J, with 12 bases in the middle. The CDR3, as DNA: TGTGCCAGCAGTGGGTTGTGGAGTACAGATACGCAGTATTTT. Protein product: CASSGLWSTDTQYF.

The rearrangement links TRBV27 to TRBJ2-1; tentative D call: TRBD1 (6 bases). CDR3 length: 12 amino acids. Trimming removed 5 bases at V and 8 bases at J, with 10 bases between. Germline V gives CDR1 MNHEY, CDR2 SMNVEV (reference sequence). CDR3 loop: CASSQGQYEQFF. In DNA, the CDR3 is TGTGCCAGCAGTCAGGGACAATATGAGCAGTTCTTC.

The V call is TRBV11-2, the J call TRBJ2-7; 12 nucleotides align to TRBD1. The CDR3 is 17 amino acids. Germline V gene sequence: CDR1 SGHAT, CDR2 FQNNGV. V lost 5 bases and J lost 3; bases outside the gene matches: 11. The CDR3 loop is CASSDRDRGRTYYEQYF. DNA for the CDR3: TGTGCCAGCAGCGACCGGGACAGGGGGCGGACTTACTACGAGCAGTACTTC.

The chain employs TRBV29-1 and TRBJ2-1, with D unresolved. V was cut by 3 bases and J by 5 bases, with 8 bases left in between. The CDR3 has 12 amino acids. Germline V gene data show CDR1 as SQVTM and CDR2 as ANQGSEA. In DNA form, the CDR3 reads TGCAGCGTTGAGCTTAGAGACAATGAGCAGTTCTTC. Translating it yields CSVELRDNEQFF.

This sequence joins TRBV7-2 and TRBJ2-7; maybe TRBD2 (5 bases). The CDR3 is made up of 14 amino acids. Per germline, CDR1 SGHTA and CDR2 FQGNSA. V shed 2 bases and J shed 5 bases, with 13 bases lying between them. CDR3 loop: CASSLTSGTDEQYF. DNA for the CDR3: TGTGCCAGCAGCTTAACCAGCGGAACTGACGAGCAGTACTTC.

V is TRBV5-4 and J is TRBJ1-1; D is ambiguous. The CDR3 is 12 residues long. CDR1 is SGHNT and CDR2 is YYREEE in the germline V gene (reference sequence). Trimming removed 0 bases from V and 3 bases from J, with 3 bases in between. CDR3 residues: CASSLGDTEAFF. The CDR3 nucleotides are TGTGCCAGCAGCTTGGGGGACACTGAAGCTTTCTTT.

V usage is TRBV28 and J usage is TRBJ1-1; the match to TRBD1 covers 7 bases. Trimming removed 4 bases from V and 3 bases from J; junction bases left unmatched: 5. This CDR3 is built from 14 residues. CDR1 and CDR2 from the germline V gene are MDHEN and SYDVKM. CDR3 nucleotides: TGTGCCAGCAGTTCGACAGGGCGGGACACTGAAGCTTTCTTT. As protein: CASSSTGRDTEAFF.

This chain's CDR3 is CASSESSTSGAAEQYF. CDR3 sequence (DNA): TGCGCCAGCAGTGAGTCTAGTACTAGCGGGGCCGCCGAGCAGTACTTC. The chain employs TRBV10-1 and TRBJ2-7, with TRBD2 matching 10 bases. Germline V CDR1 and CDR2: WNHNN, SYGVQD (reference sequence). The CDR3 spans 16 residues. V lost 0 bases to trimming and J lost 6 bases; unmatched junction nucleotides: 8.

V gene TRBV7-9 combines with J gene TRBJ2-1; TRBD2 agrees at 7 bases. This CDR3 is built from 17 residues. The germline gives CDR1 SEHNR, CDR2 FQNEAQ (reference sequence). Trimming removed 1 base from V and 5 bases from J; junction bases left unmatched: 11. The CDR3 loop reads CASSLGSRMRGNNEQFF. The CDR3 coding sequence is TGTGCCAGCAGCTTAGGATCTAGGATGCGGGGGAACAATGAGCAGTTCTTC.

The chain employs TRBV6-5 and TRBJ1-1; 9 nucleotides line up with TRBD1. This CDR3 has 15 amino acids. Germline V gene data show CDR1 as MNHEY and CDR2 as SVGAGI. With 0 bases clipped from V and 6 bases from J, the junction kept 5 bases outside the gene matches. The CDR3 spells CASSYSNRGQPEAFF. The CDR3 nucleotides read TGTGCCAGCAGTTACTCGAACAGGGGGCAACCTGAAGCTTTCTTT.

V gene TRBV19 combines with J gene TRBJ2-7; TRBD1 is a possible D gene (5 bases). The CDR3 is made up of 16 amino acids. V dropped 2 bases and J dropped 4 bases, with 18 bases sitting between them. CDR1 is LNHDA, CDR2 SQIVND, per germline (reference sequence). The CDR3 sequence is CASSINQGLKVYEQYF. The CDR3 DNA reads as TGTGCCAGTAGTATAAATCAGGGCCTTAAAGTATACGAGCAGTACTTC.

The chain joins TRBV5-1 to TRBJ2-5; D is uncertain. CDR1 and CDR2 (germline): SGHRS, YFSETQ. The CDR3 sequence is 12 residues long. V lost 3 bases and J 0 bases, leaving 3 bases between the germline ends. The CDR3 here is CASSSNQETQYF. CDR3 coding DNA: TGCGCCAGCAGCTCTAACCAAGAGACCCAGTACTTC.

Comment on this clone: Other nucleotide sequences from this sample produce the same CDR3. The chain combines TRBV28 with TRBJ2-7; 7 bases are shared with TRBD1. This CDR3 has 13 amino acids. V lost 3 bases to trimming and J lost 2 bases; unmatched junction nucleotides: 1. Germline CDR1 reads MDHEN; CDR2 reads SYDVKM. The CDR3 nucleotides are TGTGCCAGCAGTTTGGGACAGACCTACGAGCAGTACTTC. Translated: CASSLGQTYEQYF.

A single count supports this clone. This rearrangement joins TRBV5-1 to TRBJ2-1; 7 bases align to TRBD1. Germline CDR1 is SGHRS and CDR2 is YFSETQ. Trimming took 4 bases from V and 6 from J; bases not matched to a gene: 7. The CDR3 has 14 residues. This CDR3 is CASSPGGQFNEQFF. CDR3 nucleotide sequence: TGCGCCAGCAGCCCTGGGGGACAGTTCAATGAGCAGTTCTTC. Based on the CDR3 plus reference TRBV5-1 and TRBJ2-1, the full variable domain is KAGVTQTPRYLIKTRGQQVTLSCSPISGHRSVSWYQQTPGQGLQFLFEYFSETQRNKGNFPGRFSGRQFSNSRSEMNVSTLELGDSALYLCASSPGGQFNEQFFGPGTRLTVL.

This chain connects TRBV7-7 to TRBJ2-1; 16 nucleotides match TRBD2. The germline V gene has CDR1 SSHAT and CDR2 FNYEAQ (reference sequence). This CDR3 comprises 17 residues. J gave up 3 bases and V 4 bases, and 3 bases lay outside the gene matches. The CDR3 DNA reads TGTGCCAGCAGCTCGGGACTAGCGGGAGGGAACTACAATGAGCAGTTCTTC. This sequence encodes CASSSGLAGGNYNEQFF.

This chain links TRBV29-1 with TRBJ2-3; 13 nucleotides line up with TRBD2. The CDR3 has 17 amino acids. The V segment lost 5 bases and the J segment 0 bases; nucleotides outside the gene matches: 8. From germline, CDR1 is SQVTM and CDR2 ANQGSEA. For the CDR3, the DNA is TGCAGCGTTATGAGGACTAGCGGGAGCGGGAGCACAGATACGCAGTATTTT. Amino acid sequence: CSVMRTSGSGSTDTQYF.

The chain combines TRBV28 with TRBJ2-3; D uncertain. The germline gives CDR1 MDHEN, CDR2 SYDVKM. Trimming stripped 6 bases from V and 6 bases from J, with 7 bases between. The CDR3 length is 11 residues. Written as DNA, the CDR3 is TGTGCCAGCAGGGGGTTTGATACGCAGTATTTT. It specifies CASRGFDTQYF.

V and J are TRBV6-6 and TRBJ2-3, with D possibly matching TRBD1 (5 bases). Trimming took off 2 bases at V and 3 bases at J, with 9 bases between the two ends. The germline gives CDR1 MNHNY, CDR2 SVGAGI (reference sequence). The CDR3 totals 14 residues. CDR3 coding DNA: TGTGCCAGCAGTTACGGGCAGGGAACAGATACGCAGTATTTT. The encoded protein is CASSYGQGTDTQYF.

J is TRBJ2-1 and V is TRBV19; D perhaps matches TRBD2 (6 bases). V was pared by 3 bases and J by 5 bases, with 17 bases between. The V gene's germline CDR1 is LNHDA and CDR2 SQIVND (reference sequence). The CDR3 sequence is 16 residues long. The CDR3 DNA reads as TGTGCCAGTAGTATTGGTTCGCTAGCGTATAACAATGAGCAGTTCTTC. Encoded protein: CASSIGSLAYNNEQFF.

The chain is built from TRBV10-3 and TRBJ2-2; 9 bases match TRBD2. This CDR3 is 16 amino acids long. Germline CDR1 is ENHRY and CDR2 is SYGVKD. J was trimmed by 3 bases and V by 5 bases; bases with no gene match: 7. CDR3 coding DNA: TGTGCCATCAGTTCGACTAGCGGCCACGACACCGGGGAGCTGTTTTTT. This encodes CAISSTSGHDTGELFF.

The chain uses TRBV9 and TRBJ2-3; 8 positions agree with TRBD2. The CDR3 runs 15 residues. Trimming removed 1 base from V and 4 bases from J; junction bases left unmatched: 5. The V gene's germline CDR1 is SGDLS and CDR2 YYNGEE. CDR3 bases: TGTGCCAGCAGCGTATCCGGGAGGGCCTCAGATACGCAGTATTTT. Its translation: CASSVSGRASDTQYF.

The CDR3 DNA follows: TGTGCCAGCAGCGCCGGGATAAGCACAGATACGCAGTATTTT. As protein: CASSAGISTDTQYF. The J gene is TRBJ2-3, the V gene TRBV11-2; D might be TRBD2 (5 bases). CDR1 and CDR2 from the germline V gene are SGHAT and FQNNGV. This CDR3 contains 14 residues. V gave up 5 bases and J gave up 0 bases, with 9 bases separating them.

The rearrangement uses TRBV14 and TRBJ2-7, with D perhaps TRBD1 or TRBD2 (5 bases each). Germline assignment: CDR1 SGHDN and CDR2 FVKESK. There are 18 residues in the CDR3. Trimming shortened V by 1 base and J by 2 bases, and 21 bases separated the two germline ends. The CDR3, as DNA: TGTGCCAGCAGCCAAGGTACGGTATGGGGACGAGGGGCCTACGAGCAGTACTTC. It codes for CASSQGTVWGRGAYEQYF.

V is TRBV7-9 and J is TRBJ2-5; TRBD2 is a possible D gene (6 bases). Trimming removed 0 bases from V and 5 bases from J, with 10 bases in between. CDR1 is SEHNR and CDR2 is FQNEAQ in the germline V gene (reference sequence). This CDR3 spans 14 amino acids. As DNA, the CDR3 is TGTGCCAGCAGCTTAGCTCTAGGAGGGGAGACCCAGTACTTC. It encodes CASSLALGGETQYF.

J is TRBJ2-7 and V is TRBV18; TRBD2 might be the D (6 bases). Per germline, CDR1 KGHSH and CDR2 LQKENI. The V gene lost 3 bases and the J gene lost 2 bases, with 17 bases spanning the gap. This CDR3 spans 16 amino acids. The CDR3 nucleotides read TGTGCCAGCTCACCTAACCGGGACGGGGGTACCTACGAGCAGTACTTC. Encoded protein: CASSPNRDGGTYEQYF. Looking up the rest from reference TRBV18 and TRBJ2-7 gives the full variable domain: NAGVMQNPRHLVRRRGQEARLRCSPMKGHSHVYWYRQLPEEGLKFMVYLQKENIIDESGMPKERFSAEFPKEGPSILRIQQVVRGDSAAYFCASSPNRDGGTYEQYFGPGTRLTVT.

CDR3 sequence (DNA): TGTGCCAGCAGTTATCCTACGAGCTCCTACAATGAGCAGTTCTTC. This sequence encodes CASSYPTSSYNEQFF. The rearrangement uses TRBV6-6 and TRBJ2-1; no firm D call. The CDR3 contains 15 residues. Germline V gives CDR1 MNHNY, CDR2 SVGAGI (reference sequence). The V and J ends lost 3 bases and 0 bases respectively, with 9 bases between them.

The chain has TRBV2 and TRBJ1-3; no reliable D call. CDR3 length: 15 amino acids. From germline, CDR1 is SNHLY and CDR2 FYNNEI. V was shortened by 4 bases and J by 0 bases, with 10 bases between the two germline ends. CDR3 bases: TGTGCCAGCAGTGCCATCTCCGGCTCTGGAAACACCATATATTTT. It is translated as CASSAISGSGNTIYF. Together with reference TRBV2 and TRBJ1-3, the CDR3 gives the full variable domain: EPEVTQTPSHQVTQMGQEVILRCVPISNHLYFYWYRQILGQKVEFLVSFYNNEISEKSEIFDDQFSVERPDGSNFTLKIRSTKLEDSAMYFCASSAISGSGNTIYFGEGSWLTVV.